This T cell receptor beta chain was sequenced for a study of technical replicates of blood from a few donors. Data came from immunoSEQ multiplex PCR; TCRdb stores just in-frame clones and leaves some out. The table includes just over 95,000 clones, about 95% detected once. The V gene lost 3 bases and the J gene lost 10 bases, with 27 bases spanning the gap. The CDR3 has 16 residues. CDR1 SQVTM and CDR2 ANQGSEA come from the germline V gene. Note on this clone: The sample holds other DNA sequences that translate to the same CDR3.

Specimen: T cells isolated from PBMCs. The rearrangement links TRBV29-1 to TRBJ1-1; maybe TRBD1 (6 bases). This clonotype was obtained from a human donor in good health. The CDR3: CSVEGGQGGPNGVAFF. The CDR3 DNA reads as TGCAGCGTTGAGGGGGGGCAGGGAGGTCCAAACGGAGTAGCTTTCTTT.